The 25 T cell receptor beta chains given below trace back to one sample, sequenced in a study of CXCR3-negative and CXCR3-positive naive CD8 T cells. 5' RACE that incorporated UMI labels was used to prepare the TRB cDNA libraries. TCRdb derives one entry per CDR3 protein from the 5' RACE reads, leaving out DNA. The sample totals 40,000 to 45,000 distinct CDR3 sequences. Sequencing was carried out using naive CXCR3- CD8+ T cells from blood. Described subset: CD45RO-CCR7+CD27+CD95- naive CD8+ T cells lacking CXCR3 (TNR3-). These receptors came from a human donor in good health. Some clones in this sample may be carry-over from other donors' samples.

V gene TRBV20-1 combines with J gene TRBJ2-1; absent DNA, TCRdb's TRBD1 call cannot be checked. In germline, CDR1 is DFQATT, CDR2 SNEGSKA (reference sequence). The CDR3 sequence is 14 residues long. CDR3 sequence reads: CSARQQGPYNEQFF.

The chain employs TRBV29-1 and TRBJ2-7; TCRdb names TRBD1, which stays unverified in the absence of DNA. The CDR3 length is 15 residues. Germline CDR1 reads SQVTM; CDR2 reads ANQGSEA. The CDR3 reads CSVRPGTGKSYEQYF.

The chain couples TRBV2 to TRBJ2-7; the D gene TCRdb calls, TRBD1, cannot be checked with no DNA. Germline V gene lookup returns CDR1 SNHLY and CDR2 FYNNEI. There are 14 residues in the CDR3. The CDR3 protein is CASGGQGAYYEQYF. Full variable domain (rest looked up from reference TRBV2 and TRBJ2-7): EPEVTQTPSHQVTQMGQEVILRCVPISNHLYFYWYRQILGQKVEFLVSFYNNEISEKSEIFDDQFSVERPDGSNFTLKIRSTKLEDSAMYFCASGGQGAYYEQYFGPGTRLTVT.

This sequence joins TRBV12-3 or TRBV12-4 and TRBJ2-7; as DNA is missing, the TRBD1 call by TCRdb cannot be tested. The CDR3 runs 13 residues. This chain's CDR3 is CASSSSGPYEQYF.

This CDR3 reads CASRPGVGNTEAFF. The gene calls are TRBV28 and TRBJ1-1; the D call of TRBD1 rests on TCRdb alone, since no DNA is present to check it. The CDR3 totals 14 residues. The germline V gene has CDR1 MDHEN and CDR2 SYDVKM. The full variable domain, rest sourced from reference TRBV28 and TRBJ1-1, is DVKVTQSSRYLVKRTGEKVFLECVQDMDHENMFWYRQDPGLGLRLIYFSYDVKMKEKGDIPEGYSVSREKKERFSLILESASTNQTSMYLCASRPGVGNTEAFFGQGTRLTVV.

This chain links TRBV7-3 with TRBJ2-5; the TCRdb call, TRBD2, lacks DNA for checking. The CDR3 consists of 15 residues. Germline CDR1 SGHTA, CDR2 FQGTGA. The CDR3 spells CASSLGVGPKETQYF. Full variable domain (remainder filled in from reference TRBV7-3 and TRBJ2-5): GAGVSQTPSNKVTEKGKYVELRCDPISGHTALYWYRQSLGQGPEFLIYFQGTGAADDSGLPNDRFFAVRPEGSVSTLKIQRTERGDSAVYLCASSLGVGPKETQYFGPGTRLLVL.

This sequence joins TRBV4-1 and TRBJ2-7; TCRdb's D call, TRBD2, is unchecked because there is no DNA. This CDR3 is 16 amino acids long. Germline V lookup: CDR1 MGHRA, CDR2 YSYEKL. CDR3 sequence: CASSQARTSGSYEQYF.

The chain recombines TRBV7-2 with TRBJ1-4. CDR1 SGHTA and CDR2 FQGNSA come from the germline V gene. There are 14 residues in the CDR3. CDR3 region: CASSLEIPGGELFF. Filled out from reference TRBV7-2 and TRBJ1-4, the complete variable domain reads GAGVSQSPSNKVTEKGKDVELRCDPISGHTALYWYRQSLGQGLEFLIYFQGNSAPDKSGLPSDRFSAERTGGSVSTLTIQRTQQEDSAVYLCASSLEIPGGELFFGSGTQLSVL.

The chain has TRBV28 and TRBJ2-7; TCRdb reports TRBD1, a call that lacks DNA to check it against. The germline gives CDR1 MDHEN, CDR2 SYDVKM. The CDR3 is 13 residues long. CDR3 in amino acids: CASSPSTGYEQYF. The variable domain in full, completed from reference TRBV28 and TRBJ2-7, reads DVKVTQSSRYLVKRTGEKVFLECVQDMDHENMFWYRQDPGLGLRLIYFSYDVKMKEKGDIPEGYSVSREKKERFSLILESASTNQTSMYLCASSPSTGYEQYFGPGTRLTVT.

The rearrangement joins TRBV29-1 to TRBJ2-1; the D gene TCRdb calls, TRBD2, cannot be checked with no DNA. Germline V lookup: CDR1 SQVTM, CDR2 ANQGSEA. The CDR3 totals 15 residues. CDR3 protein: CSVETSRNRVNEQFF.

The chain links TRBV7-9 to TRBJ2-7; TCRdb selects TRBD2, and the lack of DNA leaves this call unchecked. The CDR3 sequence is 15 residues long. Germline CDR1 reads SEHNR; CDR2 reads FQNEAQ (reference sequence). CDR3 region: CASSPSTAGSYEQYF.

The chain links TRBV29-1 to TRBJ1-3; TCRdb gives TRBD1 as the D gene, but with no DNA this cannot be confirmed. The CDR3 length is 13 residues. Germline V gene sequence: CDR1 SQVTM, CDR2 ANQGSEA. The CDR3 is CSVVLRGADTIYF. Together with reference TRBV29-1 and TRBJ1-3, the CDR3 gives the full variable domain: SAVISQKPSRDICQRGTSLTIQCQVDSQVTMMFWYRQQPGQSLTLIATANQGSEATYESGFVIDKFPISRPNLTFSTLTVSNMSPEDSSIYLCSVVLRGADTIYFGEGSWLTVV.

J is TRBJ2-7 and V is TRBV27. Germline-derived CDR1 and CDR2 are MNHEY and SMNVEV (reference sequence). The CDR3 is made up of 13 amino acids. Here the CDR3 reads CASSKVQAYEQYF.

The chain carries TRBV7-9 and TRBJ2-3; TCRdb calls TRBD1, which cannot be checked without DNA. This CDR3 spans 16 amino acids. The germline CDR1 and CDR2 sequences are SEHNR and FQNEAQ (reference sequence). CDR3 in amino acids: CASSFRGARTADTQYF.

This chain joins TRBV5-6 and TRBJ2-7. Germline V gene lookup returns CDR1 SGHDT and CDR2 YYEEEE. The CDR3 extends over 14 amino acids. CDR3 in amino acids: CASSLRVVSYEQYF.

V and J are TRBV28 and TRBJ2-1; the D call of TRBD2 rests on TCRdb alone, since no DNA is present to check it. In germline, CDR1 is MDHEN, CDR2 SYDVKM. CDR3 length equals 15 residues. This CDR3 reads CATEGPTEIYNEQFF.

The chain is built from TRBV7-2 and TRBJ2-2. CDR1 and CDR2 from the germline V gene are SGHTA and FQGNSA. The CDR3 has 14 amino acids. CDR3: CASSLVVTTGELFF.

The rearrangement joins TRBV4-3 to TRBJ2-3; without DNA, the TCRdb call of TRBD2 cannot be checked. Germline V CDR1 and CDR2: LGHNA, YSLEER. The CDR3 runs to 17 residues. The chain's CDR3 is CASSQDWRGGLTDTQYF.

The chain joins TRBV20-1 to TRBJ2-5; TCRdb designates TRBD1, a call that cannot be tested without DNA. This CDR3 region has 16 residues. Germline V gene data show CDR1 as DFQATT and CDR2 as SNEGSKA (reference sequence). CDR3 protein: CSARQFGRGDQETQYF.

This chain links TRBV10-1 with TRBJ2-4; absent DNA, TCRdb's TRBD2 call cannot be checked. Germline CDR1 reads WNHNN; CDR2 reads SYGVQD (reference sequence). The CDR3 is 14 amino acids. The CDR3 loop is CASSRLLAKNIQYF.

The rearrangement uses TRBV29-1 and TRBJ2-2; the TCRdb call, TRBD1, lacks DNA for checking. This CDR3 is 15 amino acids long. Germline V lookup: CDR1 SQVTM, CDR2 ANQGSEA. The CDR3 reads CSVEAGDRNAGELFF.

The V gene is TRBV6-5, the J gene TRBJ1-2; the TCRdb D gene call, TRBD1, has no DNA to confirm it. The CDR3 covers 13 residues. The germline V gene has CDR1 MNHEY and CDR2 SVGAGI. The CDR3 protein is CASRTEGVYGYTF.

The V and J genes are TRBV9 and TRBJ2-3. This CDR3 is built from 15 residues. Germline V gives CDR1 SGDLS, CDR2 YYNGEE. CDR3 in amino acids: CASTGGAAGTDTQYF.

V gene TRBV6-6 combines with J gene TRBJ1-6. The CDR3 length is 14 residues. The V gene's germline CDR1 is MNHNY and CDR2 SVGAGI (reference sequence). The CDR3 here is CASSPTWNNSPLHF.

By frequency, this clonotype is medium-sized. V usage is TRBV9 and J usage is TRBJ1-1; TCRdb returns TRBD1, unconfirmable since there is no DNA. Per the germline V gene, CDR1 is SGDLS and CDR2 is YYNGEE. The CDR3 consists of 16 residues. CDR3 in amino acids: CASSSGTGTGGTEAFF.